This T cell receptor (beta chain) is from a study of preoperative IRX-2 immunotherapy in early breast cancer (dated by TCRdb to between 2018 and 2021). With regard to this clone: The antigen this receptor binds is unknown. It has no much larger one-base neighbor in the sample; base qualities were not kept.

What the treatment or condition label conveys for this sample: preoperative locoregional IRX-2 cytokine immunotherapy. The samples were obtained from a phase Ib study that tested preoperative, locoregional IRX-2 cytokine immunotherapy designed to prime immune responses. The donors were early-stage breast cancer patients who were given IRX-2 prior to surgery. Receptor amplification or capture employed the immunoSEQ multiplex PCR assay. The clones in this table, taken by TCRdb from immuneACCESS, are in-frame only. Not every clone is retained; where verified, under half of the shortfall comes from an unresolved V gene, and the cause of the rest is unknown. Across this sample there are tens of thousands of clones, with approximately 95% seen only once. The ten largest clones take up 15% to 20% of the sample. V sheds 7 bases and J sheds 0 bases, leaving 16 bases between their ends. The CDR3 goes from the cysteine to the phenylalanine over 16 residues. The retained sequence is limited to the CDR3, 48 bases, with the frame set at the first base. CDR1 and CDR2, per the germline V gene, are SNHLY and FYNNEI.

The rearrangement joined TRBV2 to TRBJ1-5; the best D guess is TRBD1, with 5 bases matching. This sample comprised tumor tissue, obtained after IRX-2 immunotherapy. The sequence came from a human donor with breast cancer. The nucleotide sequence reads TGTGCCAGCACCGCGAGAAGGGGAATTAGCAATCAGCCCCAGCATTTT. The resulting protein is CASTARRGISNQPQHF.